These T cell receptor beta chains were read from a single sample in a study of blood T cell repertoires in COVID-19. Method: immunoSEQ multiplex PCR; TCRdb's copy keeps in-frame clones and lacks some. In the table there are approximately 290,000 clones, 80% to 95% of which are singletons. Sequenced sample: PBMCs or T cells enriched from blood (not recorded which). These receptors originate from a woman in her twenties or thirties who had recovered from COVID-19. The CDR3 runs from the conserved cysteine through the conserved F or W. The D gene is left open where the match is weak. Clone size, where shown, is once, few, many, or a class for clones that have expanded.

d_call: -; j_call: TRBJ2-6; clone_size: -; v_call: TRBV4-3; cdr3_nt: TGCGCCAGCAGCCAAGATTTAGGCCCCCATGAGGGCTCTGGGGCCAACGTCCTGACTTTC; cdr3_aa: CASSQDLGPHEGSGANVLTF
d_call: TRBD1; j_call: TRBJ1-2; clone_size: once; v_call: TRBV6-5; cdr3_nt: TGTGCCAGCAGTTACGGACAGGGGGCCTATGGCTACACCTTC; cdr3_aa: CASSYGQGAYGYTF
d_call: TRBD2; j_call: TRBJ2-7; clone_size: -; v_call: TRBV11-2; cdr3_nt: TGTGCCAGCAGCTTAAGCCTGACAGGACTAGCGGGACACGAGCAGTACTTC; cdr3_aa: CASSLSLTGLAGHEQYF
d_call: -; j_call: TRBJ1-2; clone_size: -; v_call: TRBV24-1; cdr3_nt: TGTGCCACCAGTGATTCCCGCAGGGGTAACTATGGCTACACCTTC; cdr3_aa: CATSDSRRGNYGYTF
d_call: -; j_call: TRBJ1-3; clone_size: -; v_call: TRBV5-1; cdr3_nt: TGCGCCAGCTCGGACCCCCAGCCGGGGGTCTTCACCATATATTTT; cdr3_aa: CASSDPQPGVFTIYF
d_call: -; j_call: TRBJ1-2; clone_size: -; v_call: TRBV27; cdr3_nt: TGTGCCAGCAGCTTCCACAGGGACTATGGCTACACCTTC; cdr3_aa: CASSFHRDYGYTF
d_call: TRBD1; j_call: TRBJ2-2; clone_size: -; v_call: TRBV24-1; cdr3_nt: TGTGCCACCAGTGATACTGCAGGGGGAGATACCGGGGAGCTGTTTTTT; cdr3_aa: CATSDTAGGDTGELFF
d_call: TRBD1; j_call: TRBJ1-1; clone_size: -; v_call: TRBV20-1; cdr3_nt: TGCAGTGCTAGAACCAGGGGGCGAGCTTTCTTT; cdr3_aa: CSARTRGRAFF
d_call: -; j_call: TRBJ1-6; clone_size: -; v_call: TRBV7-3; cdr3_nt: TGTGCCAGCAGCCCTCTTCATAATTCACCCCTCCACTTT; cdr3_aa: CASSPLHNSPLHF
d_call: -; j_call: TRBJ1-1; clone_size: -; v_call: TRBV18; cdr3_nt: TGTGCCAGCTCACGGGGGGGGAACACTGAAGCTTTCTTT; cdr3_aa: CASSRGGNTEAFF
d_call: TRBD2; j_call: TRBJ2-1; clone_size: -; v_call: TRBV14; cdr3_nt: TGTGCCAGCAGCCAAGAACCTAGCGGGTCCTCCTACAATGAGCAGTTCTTC; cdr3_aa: CASSQEPSGSSYNEQFF
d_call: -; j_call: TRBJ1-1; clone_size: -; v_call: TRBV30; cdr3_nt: TGTGCCTGGAGTGAGGGAGGGGGGATTCAAGCTTTCTTT; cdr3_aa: CAWSEGGGIQAFF
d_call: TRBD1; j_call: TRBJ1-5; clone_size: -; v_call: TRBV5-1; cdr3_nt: TGCGCCAGCAGCATAGGACAGGGAGGAGATCAGCATTTT; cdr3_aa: CASSIGQGGDQHF
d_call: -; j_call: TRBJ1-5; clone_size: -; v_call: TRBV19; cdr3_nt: TGTGCCAGTAGTCCCCGGGGGGCTAGGGGTCAGCCCCAGCATTTT; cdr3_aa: CASSPRGARGQPQHF
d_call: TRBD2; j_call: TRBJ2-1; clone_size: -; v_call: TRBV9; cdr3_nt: TGTGCCAGCAGCCCTCAAGCGGGAGGGGGCGACAATGAGCAGTTCTTC; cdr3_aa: CASSPQAGGGDNEQFF
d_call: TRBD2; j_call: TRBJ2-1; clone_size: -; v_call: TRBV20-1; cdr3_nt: TGCAGTGCTAGTGGTACTAGCGGGCCGAGCTCCTACAATGAGCAGTTCTTC; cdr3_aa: CSASGTSGPSSYNEQFF
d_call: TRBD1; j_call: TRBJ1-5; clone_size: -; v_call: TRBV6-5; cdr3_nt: TGTGCCAGCAGTCGACAGGGAAGCCAGCCCCAGCATTTT; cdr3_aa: CASSRQGSQPQHF
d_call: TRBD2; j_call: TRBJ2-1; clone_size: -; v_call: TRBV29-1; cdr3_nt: TGCAGCGTTGGGATAGCGGGTCTCTACAATGAGCAGTTCTTC; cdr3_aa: CSVGIAGLYNEQFF
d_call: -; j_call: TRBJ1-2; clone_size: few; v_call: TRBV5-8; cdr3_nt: TGTGCCAGCAGCTTGGGTTCAACTAACTATGGCTACACCTTC; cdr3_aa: CASSLGSTNYGYTF
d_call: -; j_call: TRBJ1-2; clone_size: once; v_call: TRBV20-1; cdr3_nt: TGCAGTGCTCAATCCCGAGACTACACCTTC; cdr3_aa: CSAQSRDYTF
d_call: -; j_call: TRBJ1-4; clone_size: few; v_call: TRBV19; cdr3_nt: TGTGCCAGTAGTTCCGAGGCCCAGGGTGGGGAAAAACTGTTTTTT; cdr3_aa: CASSSEAQGGEKLFF
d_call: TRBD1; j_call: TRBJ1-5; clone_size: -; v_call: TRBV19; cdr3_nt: TGTGCCAGTAGTATAGATCAGGGACAGGGGTTGGAGCCCCAGCATTTT; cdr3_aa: CASSIDQGQGLEPQHF
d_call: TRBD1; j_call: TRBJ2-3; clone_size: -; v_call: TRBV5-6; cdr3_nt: TGTGCCAGCAGTACCGGGACAGGGGATACAGATACGCAGTATTTT; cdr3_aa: CASSTGTGDTDTQYF
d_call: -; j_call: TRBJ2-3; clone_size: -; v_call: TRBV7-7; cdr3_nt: TGTGCTAGCAGCTTAGGTGGGACTAGCACAGATACGCAGTATTTT; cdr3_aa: CASSLGGTSTDTQYF
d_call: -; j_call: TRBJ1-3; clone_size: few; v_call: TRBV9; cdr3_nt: TGTGCCAGCAGCGTAGACAACTCTGGAAACACCATATATTTT; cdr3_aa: CASSVDNSGNTIYF
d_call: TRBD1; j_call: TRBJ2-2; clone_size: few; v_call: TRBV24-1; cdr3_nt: TGTGCCACCAGTGATCAGAAGGGGACAGGGGCTGACACCGGGGAGCTGTTTTTT; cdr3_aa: CATSDQKGTGADTGELFF
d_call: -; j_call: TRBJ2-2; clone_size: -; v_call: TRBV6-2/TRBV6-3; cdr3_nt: TGTGCCAGCAGCGCTGACAGAGCCGGGGAGCTGTTTTTT; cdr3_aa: CASSADRAGELFF
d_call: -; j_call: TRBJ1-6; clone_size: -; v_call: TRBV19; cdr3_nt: TGTGCCAGTAGTTCGAGGGCGGATAATTCACCCCTCCACTTT; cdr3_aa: CASSSRADNSPLHF
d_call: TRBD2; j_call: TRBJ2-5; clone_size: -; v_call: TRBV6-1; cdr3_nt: TGTGCCAGCAGTGCCCCCGGGACTAGCGGGTTTAAGACCCAGTACTTC; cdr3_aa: CASSAPGTSGFKTQYF
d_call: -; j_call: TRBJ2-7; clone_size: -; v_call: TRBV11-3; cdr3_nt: TGTGCCAGCAGCGAAGGAGCGGATACCTACGAGCAGTACTTC; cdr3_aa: CASSEGADTYEQYF
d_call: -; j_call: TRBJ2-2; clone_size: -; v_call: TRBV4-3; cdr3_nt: TGCGCCAGCAGCCAACTCCTTAACACCGGGGAGCTGTTTTTT; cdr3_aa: CASSQLLNTGELFF
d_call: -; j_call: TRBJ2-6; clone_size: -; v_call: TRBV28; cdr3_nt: TGTGCCAGCACTCCAACAAGTTGGTCTGGGGCCAACGTCCTGACTTTC; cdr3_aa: CASTPTSWSGANVLTF
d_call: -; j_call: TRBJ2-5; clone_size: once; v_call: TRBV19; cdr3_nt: TGTGCCAGTTCAAAAACAGGGAAAGAGACCCAGTACTTC; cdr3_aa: CASSKTGKETQYF
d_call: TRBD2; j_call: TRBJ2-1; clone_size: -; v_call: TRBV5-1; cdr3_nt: TGCGCCAGCAGCTTAGAAACTAGCGGTCTGGGAAATGAGCAGTTCTTC; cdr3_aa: CASSLETSGLGNEQFF
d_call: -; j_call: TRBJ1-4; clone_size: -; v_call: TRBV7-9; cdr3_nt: TGTGCCAGCAGCTTAGACAGTAATGAAAAACTGTTTTTT; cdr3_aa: CASSLDSNEKLFF
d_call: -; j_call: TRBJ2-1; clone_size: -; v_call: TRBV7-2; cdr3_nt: TGTGCCAGCCTCACCGGGGGAGTGGGCCGCAATGAGCAGTTCTTC; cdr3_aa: CASLTGGVGRNEQFF
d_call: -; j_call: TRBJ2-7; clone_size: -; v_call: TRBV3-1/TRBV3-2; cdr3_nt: TGTGCCAGCAGCCAACCAGGCACATGGGCGTACAGCTACGAGCAGTACTTC; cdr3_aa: CASSQPGTWAYSYEQYF
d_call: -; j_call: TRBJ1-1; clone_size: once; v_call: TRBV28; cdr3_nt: TGTGCCACTACCATGAACACTGAAGCTTTCTTT; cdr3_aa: CATTMNTEAFF
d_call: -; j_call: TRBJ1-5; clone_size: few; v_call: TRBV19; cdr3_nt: TGTGCCAGTAGTGCCCCGGAAAGGGGCTCCCAGCATTTT; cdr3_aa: CASSAPERGSQHF
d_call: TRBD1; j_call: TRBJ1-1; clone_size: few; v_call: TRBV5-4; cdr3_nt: TGTGCCAGCAGCTTGGGGGGACAGATGAACACTGAAGCTTTCTTT; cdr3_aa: CASSLGGQMNTEAFF
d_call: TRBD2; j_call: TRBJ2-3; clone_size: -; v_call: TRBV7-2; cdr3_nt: TGTGCCAGCAGCTTAGCTGCGGGAGGTACAGATACGCAGTATTTT; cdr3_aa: CASSLAAGGTDTQYF
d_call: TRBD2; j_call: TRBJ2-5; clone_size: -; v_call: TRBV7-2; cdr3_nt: TGTGCCAGCAGCTCCTTCCAAGCGCTAGCGGGAGGAGAGACCCAGTACTTC; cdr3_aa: CASSSFQALAGGETQYF
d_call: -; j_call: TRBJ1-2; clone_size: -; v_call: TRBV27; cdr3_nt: TGTGCCAGCAGTCCCCCCACAGGCTATGGCTACACCTTC; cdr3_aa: CASSPPTGYGYTF
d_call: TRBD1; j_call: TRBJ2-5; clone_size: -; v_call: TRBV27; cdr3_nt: TGTGCCAGCAGCACGGGACAGGGGGCGGGAGAGACCCAGTACTTC; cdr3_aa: CASSTGQGAGETQYF
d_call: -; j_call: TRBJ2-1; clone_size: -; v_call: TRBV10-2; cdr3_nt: TGCGCCAGCAGTGAGGCCTTCCGACAGTACAATGAGCAGTTCTTC; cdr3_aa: CASSEAFRQYNEQFF
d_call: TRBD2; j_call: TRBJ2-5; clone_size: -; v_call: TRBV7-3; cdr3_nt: TGTGCCAGCAGCTTGGGGCTACTAGCGGGAGCAGAGACCCAGTACTTC; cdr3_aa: CASSLGLLAGAETQYF
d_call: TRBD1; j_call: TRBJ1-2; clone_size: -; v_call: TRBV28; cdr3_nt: TGTGCCAGCAGTATTGACAGGGTTAAGGAAATCTATGGCTACACCTTC; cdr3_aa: CASSIDRVKEIYGYTF
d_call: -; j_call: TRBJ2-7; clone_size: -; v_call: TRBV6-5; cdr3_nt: TGTGCCAGCAGCCCCGACAGGGACTCTCTGAGGGAGCAGTACTTC; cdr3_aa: CASSPDRDSLREQYF
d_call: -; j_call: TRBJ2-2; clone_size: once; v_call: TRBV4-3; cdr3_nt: TGCGCCAGCAGCCAAGATGGCGGTCCCGGGGAGCTGTTTTTT; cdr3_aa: CASSQDGGPGELFF
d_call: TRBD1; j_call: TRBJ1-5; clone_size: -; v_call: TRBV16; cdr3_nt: TGTGCCAGCAGCCAATCGAGACAGGGGGATCAGCCCCAGCATTTT; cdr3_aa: CASSQSRQGDQPQHF